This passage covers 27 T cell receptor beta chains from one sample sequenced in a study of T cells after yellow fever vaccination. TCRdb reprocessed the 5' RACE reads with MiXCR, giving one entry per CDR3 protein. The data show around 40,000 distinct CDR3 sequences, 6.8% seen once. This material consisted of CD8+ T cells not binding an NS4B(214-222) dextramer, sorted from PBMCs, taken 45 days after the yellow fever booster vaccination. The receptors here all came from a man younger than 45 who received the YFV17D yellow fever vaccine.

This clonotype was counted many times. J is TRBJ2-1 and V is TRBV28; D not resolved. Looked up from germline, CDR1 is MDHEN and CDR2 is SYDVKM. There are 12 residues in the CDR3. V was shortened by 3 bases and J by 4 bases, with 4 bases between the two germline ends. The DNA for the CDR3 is TGTGCCAGCAGTTTCCTTTACAATGAGCAGTTCTTC. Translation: CASSFLYNEQFF.

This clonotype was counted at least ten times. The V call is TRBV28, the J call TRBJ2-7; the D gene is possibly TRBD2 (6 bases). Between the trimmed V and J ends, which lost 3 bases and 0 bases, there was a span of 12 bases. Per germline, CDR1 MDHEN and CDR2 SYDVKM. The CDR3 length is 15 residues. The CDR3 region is CASSFLGGISYEQYF. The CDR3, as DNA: TGTGCCAGCAGTTTTCTGGGCGGGATCTCCTACGAGCAGTACTTC.

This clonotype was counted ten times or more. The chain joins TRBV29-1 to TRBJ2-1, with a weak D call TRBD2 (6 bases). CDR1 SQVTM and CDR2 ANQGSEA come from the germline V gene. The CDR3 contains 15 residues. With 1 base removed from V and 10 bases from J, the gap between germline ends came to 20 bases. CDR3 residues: CSVEGLGGSSVEQFF. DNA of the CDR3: TGCAGCGTTGAAGGGTTGGGAGGTTCTTCCGTGGAGCAGTTCTTC.

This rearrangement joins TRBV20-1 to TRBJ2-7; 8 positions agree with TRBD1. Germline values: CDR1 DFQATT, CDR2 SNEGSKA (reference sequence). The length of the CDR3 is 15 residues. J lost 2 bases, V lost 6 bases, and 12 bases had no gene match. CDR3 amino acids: CSATGTGKYTYEQYF. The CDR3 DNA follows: TGCAGTGCCACCGGGACAGGAAAATATACCTACGAGCAGTACTTC.

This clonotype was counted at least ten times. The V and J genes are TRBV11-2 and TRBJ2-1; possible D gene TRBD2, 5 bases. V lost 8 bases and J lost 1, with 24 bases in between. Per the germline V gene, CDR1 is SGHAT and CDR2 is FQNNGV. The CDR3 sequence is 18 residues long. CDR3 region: CASRGDGPTPRSYNEQFF. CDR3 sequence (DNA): TGTGCCAGCCGGGGTGATGGCCCAACCCCTCGATCCTACAATGAGCAGTTCTTC.

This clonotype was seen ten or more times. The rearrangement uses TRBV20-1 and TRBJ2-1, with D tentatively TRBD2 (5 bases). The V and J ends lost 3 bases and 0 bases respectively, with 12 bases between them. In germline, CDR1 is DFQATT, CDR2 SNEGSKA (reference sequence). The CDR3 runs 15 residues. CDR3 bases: TGCAGTGCTAGCAGCGGTCCAAGCTCCTACAATGAGCAGTTCTTC. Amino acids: CSASSGPSSYNEQFF.

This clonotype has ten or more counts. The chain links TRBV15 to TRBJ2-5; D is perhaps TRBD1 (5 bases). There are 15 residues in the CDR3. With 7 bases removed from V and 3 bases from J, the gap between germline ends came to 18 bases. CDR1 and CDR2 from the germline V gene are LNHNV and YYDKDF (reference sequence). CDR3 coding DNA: TGTGCCACCACGGACACGCCACTTCCAGAAGAGACCCAGTACTTC. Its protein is CATTDTPLPEETQYF.

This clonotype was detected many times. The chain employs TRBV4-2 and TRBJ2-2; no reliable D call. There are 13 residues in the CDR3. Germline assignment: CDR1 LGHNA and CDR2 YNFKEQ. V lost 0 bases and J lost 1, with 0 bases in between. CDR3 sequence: CASSQENTGELFF. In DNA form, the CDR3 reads TGTGCCAGCAGCCAAGAGAACACCGGGGAGCTGTTTTTT.

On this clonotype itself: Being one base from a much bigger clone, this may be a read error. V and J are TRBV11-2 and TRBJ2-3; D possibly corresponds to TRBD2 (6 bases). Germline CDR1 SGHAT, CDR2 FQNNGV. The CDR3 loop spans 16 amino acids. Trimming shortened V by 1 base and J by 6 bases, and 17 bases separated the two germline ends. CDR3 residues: CASSLAGPAGGDTQYF. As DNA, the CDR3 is TGTGCCAGCAGCTTAGCAGGTCCAGCGGGTGGGGATACGCAGTATTTT.

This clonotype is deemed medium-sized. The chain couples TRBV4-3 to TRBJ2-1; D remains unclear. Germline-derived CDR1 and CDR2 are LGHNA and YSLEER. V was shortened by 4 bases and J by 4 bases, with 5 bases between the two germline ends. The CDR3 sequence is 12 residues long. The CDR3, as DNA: TGCGCCAGCAGCCTCTCGTACAATGAGCAGTTCTTC. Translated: CASSLSYNEQFF.

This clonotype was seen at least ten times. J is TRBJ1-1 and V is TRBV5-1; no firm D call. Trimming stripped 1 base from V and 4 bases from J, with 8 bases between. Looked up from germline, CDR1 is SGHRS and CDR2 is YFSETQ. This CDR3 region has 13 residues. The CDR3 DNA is TGCGCCAGCAGCTTGAAGACGGTCACTGAAGCTTTCTTT. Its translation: CASSLKTVTEAFF.

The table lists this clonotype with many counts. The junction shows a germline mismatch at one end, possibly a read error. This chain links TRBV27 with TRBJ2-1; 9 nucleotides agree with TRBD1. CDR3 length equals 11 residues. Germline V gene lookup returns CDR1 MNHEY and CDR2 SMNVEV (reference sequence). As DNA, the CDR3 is TGTGCCAGCAGTTGGGGGACAGGGTGGATCTTC. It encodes CASSWGTGWIF.

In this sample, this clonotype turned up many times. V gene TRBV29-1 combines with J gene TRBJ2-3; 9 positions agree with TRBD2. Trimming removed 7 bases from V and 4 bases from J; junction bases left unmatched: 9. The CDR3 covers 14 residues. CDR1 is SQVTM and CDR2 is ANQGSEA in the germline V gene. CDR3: CSAPSGRLSDTQYF. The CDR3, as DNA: TGCAGCGCGCCCAGCGGGAGGTTATCAGATACGCAGTATTTT.

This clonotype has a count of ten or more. The CDR3 is CASSTWTSARDTQYF. The CDR3, as DNA: TGTGCCAGTAGTACCTGGACTAGCGCCAGAGATACGCAGTATTTT. The rearrangement uses TRBV19 and TRBJ2-3; the match to TRBD2 covers 9 bases. The CDR3 contains 15 residues. Germline V lookup: CDR1 LNHDA, CDR2 SQIVND (reference sequence). V shed 4 bases and J 5 bases; nucleotides not matched to a gene: 7.

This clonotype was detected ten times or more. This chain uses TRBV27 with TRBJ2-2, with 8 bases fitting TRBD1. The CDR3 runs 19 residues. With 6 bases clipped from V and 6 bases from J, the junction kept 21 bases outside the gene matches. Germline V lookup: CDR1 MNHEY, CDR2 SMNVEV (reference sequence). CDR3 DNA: TGTGCCAGCAGAACCGGGACAGGAGGCTTTGGGGTAGGGTCCGGGGAGCTGTTTTTT. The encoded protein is CASRTGTGGFGVGSGELFF.

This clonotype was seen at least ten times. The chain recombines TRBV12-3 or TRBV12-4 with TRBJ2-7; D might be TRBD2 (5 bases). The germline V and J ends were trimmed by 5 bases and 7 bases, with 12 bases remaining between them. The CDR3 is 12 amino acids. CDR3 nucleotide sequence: TGTGCCAGCAGTATTAGGACTTGGGAGCAGTACTTC. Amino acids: CASSIRTWEQYF.

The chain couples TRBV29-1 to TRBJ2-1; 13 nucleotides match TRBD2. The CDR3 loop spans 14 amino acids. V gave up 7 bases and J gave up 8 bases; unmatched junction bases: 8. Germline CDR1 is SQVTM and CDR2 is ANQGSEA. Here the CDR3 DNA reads TGCAGCGGCGGCTCGGGACTAGCGGGATATGAGCAGTTCTTC. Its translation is CSGGSGLAGYEQFF.

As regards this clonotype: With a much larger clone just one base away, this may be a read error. CDR3 residues: CASSPMSWGPTNTGELFF. DNA of the CDR3: TGTGCCAGCAGCCCGATGTCTTGGGGCCCTACGAACACCGGGGAGCTGTTTTTT. This sequence joins TRBV3-1 and TRBJ2-2; weak D call: TRBD1 (5 bases). Germline-derived CDR1 and CDR2 are LGHDT and YNNKEL (reference sequence). Deletions cut 4 bases from V and 0 bases from J, with 18 bases between. The CDR3 spans 18 residues.

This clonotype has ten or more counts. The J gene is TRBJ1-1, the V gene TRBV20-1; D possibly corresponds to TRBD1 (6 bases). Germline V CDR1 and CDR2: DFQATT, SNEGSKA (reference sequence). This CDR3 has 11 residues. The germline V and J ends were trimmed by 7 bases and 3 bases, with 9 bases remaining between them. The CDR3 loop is CSGYRDTEAFF. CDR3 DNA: TGCAGTGGTTACAGGGACACTGAAGCTTTCTTT.

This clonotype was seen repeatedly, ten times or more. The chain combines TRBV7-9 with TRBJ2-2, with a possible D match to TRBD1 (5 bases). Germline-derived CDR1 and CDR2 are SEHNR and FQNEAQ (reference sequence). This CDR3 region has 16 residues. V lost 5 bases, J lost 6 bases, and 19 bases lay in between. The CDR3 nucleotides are TGTGCCAGCAGCCGTCGCTCCAGGGCTACCCCCGGGGAGCTGTTTTTT. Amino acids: CASSRRSRATPGELFF.

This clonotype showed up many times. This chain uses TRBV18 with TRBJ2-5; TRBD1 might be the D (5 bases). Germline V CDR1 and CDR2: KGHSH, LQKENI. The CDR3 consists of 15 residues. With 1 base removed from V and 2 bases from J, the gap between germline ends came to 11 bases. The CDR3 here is CASSPQGRPQETQYF. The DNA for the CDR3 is TGTGCCAGCTCACCACAGGGGCGGCCACAAGAGACCCAGTACTTC. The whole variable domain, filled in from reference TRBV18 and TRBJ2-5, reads NAGVMQNPRHLVRRRGQEARLRCSPMKGHSHVYWYRQLPEEGLKFMVYLQKENIIDESGMPKERFSAEFPKEGPSILRIQQVVRGDSAAYFCASSPQGRPQETQYFGPGTRLLVL.

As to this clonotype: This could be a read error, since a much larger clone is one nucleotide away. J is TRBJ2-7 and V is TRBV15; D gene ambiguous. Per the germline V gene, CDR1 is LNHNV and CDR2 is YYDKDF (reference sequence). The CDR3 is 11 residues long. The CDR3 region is CATSSSSEQYF. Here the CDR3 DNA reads TGTGCCACCAGCTCTTCCTCCGAGCAGTACTTC.

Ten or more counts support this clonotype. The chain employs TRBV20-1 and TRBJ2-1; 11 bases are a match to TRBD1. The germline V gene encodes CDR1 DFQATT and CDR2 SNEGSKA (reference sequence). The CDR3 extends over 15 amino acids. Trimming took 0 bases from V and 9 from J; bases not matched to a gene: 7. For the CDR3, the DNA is TGCAGTGCTAGAGACCCGGGACAGGGGGTACCTGAGCAGTTCTTC. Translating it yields CSARDPGQGVPEQFF.

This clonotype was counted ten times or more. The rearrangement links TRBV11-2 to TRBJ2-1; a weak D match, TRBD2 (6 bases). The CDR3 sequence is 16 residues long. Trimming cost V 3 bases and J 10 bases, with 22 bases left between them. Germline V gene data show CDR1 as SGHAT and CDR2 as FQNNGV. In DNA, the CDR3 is TGTGCCAGCAGCTTTGGGGAGGACCACTTCATTAGGGAGCAGTTCTTC. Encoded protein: CASSFGEDHFIREQFF.

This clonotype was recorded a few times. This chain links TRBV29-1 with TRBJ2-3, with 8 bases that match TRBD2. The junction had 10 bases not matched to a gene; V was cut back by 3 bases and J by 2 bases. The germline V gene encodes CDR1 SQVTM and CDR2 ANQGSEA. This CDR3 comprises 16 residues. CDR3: CSVEFSSGQITDTQYF. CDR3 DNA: TGCAGCGTTGAGTTCTCTAGCGGGCAAATCACAGATACGCAGTATTTT.

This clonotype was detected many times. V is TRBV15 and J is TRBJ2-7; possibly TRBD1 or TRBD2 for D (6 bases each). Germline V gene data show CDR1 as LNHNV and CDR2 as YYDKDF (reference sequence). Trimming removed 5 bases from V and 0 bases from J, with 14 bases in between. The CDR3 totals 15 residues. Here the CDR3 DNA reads TGTGCCACCAGCGGGGGGACATTTGGCTCCTACGAGCAGTACTTC. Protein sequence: CATSGGTFGSYEQYF.

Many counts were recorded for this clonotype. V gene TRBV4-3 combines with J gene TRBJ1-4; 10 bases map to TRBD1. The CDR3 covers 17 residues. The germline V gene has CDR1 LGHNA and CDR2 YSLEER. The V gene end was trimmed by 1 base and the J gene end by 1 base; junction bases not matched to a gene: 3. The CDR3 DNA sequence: TGCGCCAGCAGCCAAGCGACAGGGGGCGAAACTAATGAAAAACTGTTTTTT. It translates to CASSQATGGETNEKLFF.